These 22 T cell receptor beta chains came from one sample sequenced in a study of vaccination effects on CD4 cells after COVID-19 (dated 2022 in TCRdb). Library prep was done by the immunoSEQ multiplex PCR assay. TCRdb took this table from immuneACCESS and kept in-frame rearrangements with V and J called. Such tables lack part of the clones; where checked against another copy, unresolved V genes explain under half of the gap, and the rest is unexplained. The sample records 27,000 or so clones, about four fifths of which are singletons. The biggest ten clones account for under 1.5% of the sample. The ViraFEST assay stimulated PBMC with viral peptide pools and then used TCR sequencing to identify antigen-specific CD4+ T cell clonotypes by expansion. After roughly 11 days of culture, CD4+ T cells were isolated with the EasySep CD4+ T cell isolation kit. Each participant received two doses of an mRNA SARS-CoV-2 vaccine, either BNT162b2 or mRNA-1273.

Their antigens are not known. Here the sequenced sample was CD4+ T cells from PBMCs cultured with HCoV-NL63 spike peptides, taken after COVID-19 vaccination. The sample's cell subset or site, from its label and the paper: HCoV-NL63 spike overlapping peptide pool stimulation. These receptors were taken from a human donor who received a COVID-19 vaccine. Some clones in this sample may be carry-over from other donors' samples.

This clone has a single count. The chain has TRBV28 and TRBJ1-1; a possible D gene is TRBD1 (5 bases). Between the trimmed V and J ends, which lost 7 bases and 7 bases, there was a span of 13 bases. The CDR3 length is 12 residues. Germline V CDR1 and CDR2: MDHEN, SYDVKM. The DNA of the CDR3 is TGTGCCAGCAAGAAAGGGCAGGGTGAAGCTTTCTTT. Amino acids: CASKKGQGEAFF.

The chain carries TRBV11-2 and TRBJ2-5; D is perhaps TRBD1 or TRBD2 (5 bases each). The CDR3 covers 13 residues. Germline-derived CDR1 and CDR2 are SGHAT and FQNNGV. Trimming stripped 5 bases from V and 5 bases from J, with 12 bases between. CDR3 DNA: TGTGCCAGCAGCATCCAGGGACGGGAGACCCAGTACTTC. Translated, it gives CASSIQGRETQYF.

The V gene is TRBV6-2 or TRBV6-3, the J gene TRBJ2-1; D is possibly TRBD2 (7 bases). Trimming pared 2 bases from V and 7 bases from J, leaving 15 bases between. The CDR3 spans 15 residues. Germline V CDR1 and CDR2: MNHEY, SVGEGT. CDR3 in amino acids: CASSYGGAELNEQFF. The CDR3 DNA sequence: TGTGCCAGCAGTTACGGGGGGGCGGAACTTAATGAGCAGTTCTTC.

The CDR3 DNA is TGTGCCAGCAGTAAGGGCCTAACTTTCTCTGGGGCCAACGTCCTGACTTTC. Its protein is CASSKGLTFSGANVLTF. The V and J genes are TRBV5-6 and TRBJ2-6; D gene uncertain. Germline V CDR1 and CDR2: SGHDT, YYEEEE. There are 17 residues in the CDR3. Trimming stripped 5 bases from V and 0 bases from J, with 15 bases between. Full variable domain (missing parts from reference TRBV5-6 and TRBJ2-6): DAGVTQSPTHLIKTRGQQVTLRCSPKSGHDTVSWYQQALGQGPQFIFQYYEEEERQRGNFPDRFSGHQFPNYSSELNVNALLLGDSALYLCASSKGLTFSGANVLTFGAGSRLTVL.

The rearrangement links TRBV6-1 to TRBJ2-5, with TRBD1 as a possible D gene (6 bases). This CDR3 contains 16 residues. V was pared by 4 bases and J by 2 bases, with 17 bases between. Germline-derived CDR1 and CDR2 are MNHNS and SASEGT. CDR3 loop: CASSVSQGDWQETQYF. For the CDR3, the DNA is TGTGCCAGCAGTGTATCACAGGGAGATTGGCAAGAGACCCAGTACTTC.

The V call is TRBV3-1 (or the pseudogene TRBV3-2), the J call TRBJ1-1, with 7 bases matching TRBD1. V lost 4 bases, J lost 5 bases, and 10 bases stayed unmatched. The CDR3 extends over 15 amino acids. Germline values: CDR1 LGHDT, CDR2 YNNKEL (reference sequence). CDR3 amino acids: CASSRQGGKGTEAFF. The CDR3 bases are TGTGCCAGCAGCCGCCAGGGGGGGAAGGGGACTGAAGCTTTCTTT.

This chain links TRBV6-6 with TRBJ1-4; D might be TRBD1 (5 bases). Germline V CDR1 and CDR2: MNHNY, SVGAGI (reference sequence). The CDR3 is 13 amino acids. Deletions cut 4 bases from V and 7 bases from J, with 10 bases between. CDR3 sequence (DNA): TGTGCCAGCAGTTCACGGGGGGTTGAAAAACTGTTTTTT. Protein: CASSSRGVEKLFF.

This chain uses TRBV9 with TRBJ2-3; 10 bases line up with TRBD2. The CDR3 covers 16 residues. V trimming: 4 bases; J trimming: 5 bases; junction bases outside the gene matches: 10. Germline values: CDR1 SGDLS, CDR2 YYNGEE. The CDR3 loop is CASSRTAGGQEDTQYF. In nucleotides, the CDR3 is TGTGCCAGCAGCCGGACAGCGGGGGGGCAGGAAGATACGCAGTATTTT.

The chain joins TRBV3-1 (or the pseudogene TRBV3-2) to TRBJ2-6; D is undetermined. Germline CDR1 LGHDT, CDR2 YNNKEL (reference sequence). Trimming cost V 4 bases and J 0 bases, with 7 bases left between them. This CDR3 contains 15 residues. The CDR3 spells CASSRVPSGANVLTF. The CDR3 DNA reads as TGTGCCAGCAGCCGAGTTCCCTCTGGGGCCAACGTCCTGACTTTC.

The rearrangement joins TRBV5-8 to TRBJ2-7, with D tentatively TRBD1 (6 bases). CDR1 is SGHTS and CDR2 is YDEGEE in the germline V gene. CDR3 length: 13 amino acids. CDR3 DNA sequence: TGTGCCAGCAGCTTGGGGGACACCCCCTTCTCAGGCGTC. Translated, it gives CASSLGDTPFSGV.

This clone was picked up one time. J is TRBJ2-1 and V is TRBV2, with 7 bases fitting TRBD1. Trimming removed 8 bases from V and 0 bases from J; junction bases left unmatched: 7. Germline-derived CDR1 and CDR2 are SNHLY and FYNNEI. CDR3 length: 15 residues. The CDR3 DNA reads TGTGCCAGCGGCCCGGGACAGACCTCCTACAATGAGCAGTTCTTC. Its translation: CASGPGQTSYNEQFF.

V usage is TRBV7-9 and J usage is TRBJ2-3, with 7 bases aligning to TRBD2. V trimming: 5 bases; J trimming: 3 bases; junction bases outside the gene matches: 5. This CDR3 contains 14 residues. Germline V CDR1 and CDR2: SEHNR, FQNEAQ (reference sequence). For the CDR3, the DNA is TGTGCCAGCAGCGGGGGGGTTGCGACAGATACGCAGTATTTT. Encoded protein: CASSGGVATDTQYF.

V gene TRBV29-1 combines with J gene TRBJ2-5; D remains unclear. The CDR3 has 14 amino acids. The V end was cut by 0 bases, the J end by 0 bases, with 8 bases between. Per germline, CDR1 SQVTM and CDR2 ANQGSEA. In nucleotides, the CDR3 is TGCAGCGTTGAAGATCCCCTGTACCAAGAGACCCAGTACTTC. Protein sequence: CSVEDPLYQETQYF.

J is TRBJ2-3 and V is TRBV7-2, with D unresolved. Per the germline V gene, CDR1 is SGHTA and CDR2 is FQGNSA. The CDR3 extends over 17 amino acids. The V end was cut by 5 bases, the J end by 3 bases, with 21 bases between. CDR3 region: CASSERGGTRSTDTQYF. The CDR3 DNA sequence: TGTGCCAGCAGCGAACGTGGTGGAACTCGGTCAACAGATACGCAGTATTTT.

This clone turned up a few times. In DNA, the CDR3 is TGTGCCAGTAGTGCGCTGTTCACCGGGGAGCTGTTTTTT. Protein: CASSALFTGELFF. J is TRBJ2-2 and V is TRBV19; D uncertain. The CDR3 covers 13 residues. The germline gives CDR1 LNHDA, CDR2 SQIVND (reference sequence). V lost 5 bases and J 4 bases, leaving 8 bases between the germline ends.

This clone was found a few times. The rearrangement uses TRBV15 and TRBJ2-2; no clear D gene. The CDR3 covers 16 residues. Trimming stripped 0 bases from V and 1 base from J, with 9 bases between. The germline gives CDR1 LNHNV, CDR2 YYDKDF (reference sequence). In nucleotides, the CDR3 is TGTGCCACCAGCAGAGAGATGGCGGTGAACACCGGGGAGCTGTTTTTT. Its translation is CATSREMAVNTGELFF.

J is TRBJ2-3 and V is TRBV18; the match to TRBD2 covers 12 bases. Germline assignment: CDR1 KGHSH and CDR2 LQKENI. The ends lost 3 bases at V and 2 bases at J; junction bases unmatched: 3. The CDR3 covers 16 residues. CDR3: CASSPGTSGYTDTQYF. The CDR3 coding sequence is TGTGCCAGCTCACCGGGGACTAGCGGGTACACAGATACGCAGTATTTT.

The chain recombines TRBV5-1 with TRBJ2-5; 9 bases match TRBD1. The CDR3 has 14 residues. V was clipped by 0 bases and J by 3 bases; unmatched bases: 0. Germline lookup yields CDR1 SGHRS and CDR2 YFSETQ. CDR3 amino acids: CASSLGTGEETQYF. CDR3 DNA sequence: TGCGCCAGCAGCTTGGGGACAGGGGAAGAGACCCAGTACTTC.

CDR3 sequence: CAISQGQGPGNTIYF. The CDR3, as DNA: TGTGCCATCAGTCAAGGACAGGGTCCTGGAAACACCATATATTTT. J is TRBJ1-3 and V is TRBV10-3, with TRBD1 identical over 8 bases. Losses at the gene ends were 5 bases for V and 2 bases for J; bases not matched to a gene: 5. The CDR3 has 15 amino acids. Germline values: CDR1 ENHRY, CDR2 SYGVKD.

V gene TRBV6-2 or TRBV6-3 combines with J gene TRBJ2-5; a weak D match, TRBD1 (6 bases). Germline CDR1 is MNHEY and CDR2 is SVGEGT. V lost 4 bases, J lost 5 bases, and 17 bases lay in between. The CDR3 length is 15 residues. CDR3 in amino acids: CASSFGVGAGETQYF. CDR3 DNA: TGTGCCAGCAGTTTCGGGGTGGGGGCCGGCGAGACCCAGTACTTC.

The gene calls are TRBV4-3 and TRBJ2-7; 9 bases align to TRBD2. Trimming removed 2 bases from V and 4 bases from J; junction bases left unmatched: 21. CDR1 is LGHNA and CDR2 is YSLEER in the germline V gene. The CDR3 sequence is 20 residues long. Here the CDR3 reads CASSQKGLGRGGQPLYEQYV. The CDR3 bases are TGCGCCAGCAGCCAAAAAGGTTTGGGGCGGGGGGGCCAACCCCTTTACGAGCAGTACGTC.

The chain joins TRBV6-2 or TRBV6-3 to TRBJ2-6; D is ambiguous. CDR1 and CDR2 from the germline V gene are MNHEY and SVGEGT. Deletions cut 5 bases from V and 0 bases from J, with 8 bases between. The CDR3 has 15 residues. In DNA, the CDR3 is TGTGCCAGCAGTGGTCTATACTCTGGGGCCAACGTCCTGACTTTC. Translating it yields CASSGLYSGANVLTF.